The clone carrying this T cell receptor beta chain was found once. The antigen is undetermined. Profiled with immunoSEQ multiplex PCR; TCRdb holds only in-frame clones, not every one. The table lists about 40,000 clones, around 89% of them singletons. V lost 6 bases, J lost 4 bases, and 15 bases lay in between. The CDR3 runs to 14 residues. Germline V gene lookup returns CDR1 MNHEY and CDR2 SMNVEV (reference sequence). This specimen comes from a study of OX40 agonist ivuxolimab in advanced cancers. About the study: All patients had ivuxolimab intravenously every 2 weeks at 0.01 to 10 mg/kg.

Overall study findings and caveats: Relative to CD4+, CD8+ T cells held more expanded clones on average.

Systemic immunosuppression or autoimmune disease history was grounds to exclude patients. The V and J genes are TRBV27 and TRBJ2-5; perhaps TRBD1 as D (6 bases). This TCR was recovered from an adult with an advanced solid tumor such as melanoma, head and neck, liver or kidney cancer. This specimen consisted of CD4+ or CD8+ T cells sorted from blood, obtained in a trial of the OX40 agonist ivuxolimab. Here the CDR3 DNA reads TGTGCCAGCAGGGCAGCAGGGGTTGTAGAGACCCAGTACTTC. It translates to CASRAAGVVETQYF.